This entry features one T cell receptor (beta chain) sequence. Antigen unknown. This sample is drawn from a study of T cell responses to AZD1222 COVID-19 vaccine. Study-wide results and caveats: Regions left unmutated in variants are reportedly the target of nearly half of spike-specific TCRs. Only six or seven AZD1222 recipients were seropositive at baseline.

The CDR3 loop spans 13 amino acids. Trimming removed 0 bases at V and 7 bases at J, with 5 bases between. Germline lookup yields CDR1 SGHNT and CDR2 YYREEE (reference sequence). The table came from immunoSEQ multiplex PCR; TCRdb's copy has only in-frame clones and leaves some out. This table has about 130,000 clones, under 95% appearing once. Doses given second, at about 4 or about 12 weeks, were pooled. This sequence was found in an adult who received the AZD1222 COVID-19 vaccine. The gene calls are TRBV5-4 and TRBJ1-6; D remains unclear. The specimen comprised peripheral blood, sampled 28 days after the second AZD1222 dose. The CDR3 DNA is TGTGCCAGCAGCTTGGGGGGAAATTCACCCCTCCACTTT. It encodes CASSLGGNSPLHF. The full variable domain, with the rest looked up from reference TRBV5-4 and TRBJ1-6, is ETGVTQSPTHLIKTRGQQVTLRCSSQSGHNTVSWYQQALGQGPQFIFQYYREEENGRGNFPPRFSGLQFPNYSSELNVNALELDDSALYLCASSLGGNSPLHFGNGTRLTVT.